This paragraph reports one T cell receptor beta chain. This table comes from immunoSEQ multiplex PCR, and its TCRdb copy is limited to in-frame clones, with some not included. The sample lists under 110,000 clones, around 89% occurring once. The J segment lost 0 bases and the V segment lost 4 bases, leaving 5 bases of the junction unmatched. CDR1 and CDR2 from the germline V gene are MGHRA and YSYEKL. There are 16 residues in the CDR3. This record comes from a study of control samples from healthy donors and cancer patients. Sequenced: blood. J is TRBJ2-2 and V is TRBV4-1; 7 bases agree with TRBD1. This receptor was identified in a man under 40 in good health. This CDR3 is CASSPLGTANTGELFF. In DNA form, the CDR3 reads TGCGCCAGCAGCCCTTTAGGGACAGCGAACACCGGGGAGCTGTTTTTT.